Given below is one T cell receptor (beta chain) in context. This clonotype was recorded at least ten times. There is no known antigen for this receptor. Nothing much larger sits one base from this clone, and base qualities are not available. These data are taken from a study of T cell repertoires in cytomegalovirus infection (dated by TCRdb to between 2017 and 2020). As for the study more broadly: Donor HLA type was relevant to the analysis, as public TCR beta signatures indicated carriage of CMV infection together with the matching HLA type.

CDR1 and CDR2, per the germline V gene, are MDHEN and SYDVKM. V is cut back by 5 bases and J by 3 bases, with 13 bases in the junction unmatched. The CDR3 measures 16 amino acids from cysteine to phenylalanine. Only CDR3 DNA remains: 48 bases, in frame from the first base. The investigation overall reported the following: Cumulative frequency of public TCR beta family members discriminated carriers of CMV infection plus the relevant HLA type in this cohort and an independent approximately 340-donor cohort. The ex vivo response was dominated by HLA-C-restricted CMV-specific TCR beta clonotypes, which also provided the single most frequent clonotype in two of eight donors.

Sequencing relied on an Illumina HiSeq 1500. TCRdb took the public reads, trimmed them with fastp at Q25, ran MiXCR for clone calling and kept in-frame beta chains. For every CDR3 protein sequence, its rows merge into one entry that carries the most common genes and DNA. A total of under 300,000 distinct CDR3 sequences appear in this sample, 17% of them only once. 40% to 55% of the sample rests with the top ten. The source material was CD8+ T cells from PBMCs. The receptor was derived from a human donor in good health (CMV status not recorded). Some clones in this sample may be carry-over from other donors' samples. Recombination linked TRBV28 to TRBJ2-7, with 7 junctional bases fitting TRBD1. At the DNA level, the sequence is TGTGCCAGCAGTCCCAAGTGGGAACAGGGGAGCTACGAGCAGTACTTC. The translation is CASSPKWEQGSYEQYF.